This TCR beta chain emerged from a study of cytomegalovirus exposure and HLA in healthy donors. The CDR3 has 14 amino acids. V was trimmed by 6 bases and J by 6 bases, leaving 17 bases between them. From germline, CDR1 is MNHNS and CDR2 SASEGT. TCRdb keeps only in-frame clones here, not all; method: immunoSEQ multiplex PCR. The sample carries about 130,000 clones, approximately 89% recorded once. The chain uses TRBV6-1 and TRBJ1-2; D is perhaps TRBD1 (5 bases). The source material was PBMCs. The TCR was taken from a woman between 18 and 29 years old in good health and CMV-seronegative. The CDR3 is CASSPKGGVNGYTF. In DNA form, the CDR3 reads TGTGCCAGCAGCCCCAAGGGAGGGGTGAATGGCTACACCTTC.